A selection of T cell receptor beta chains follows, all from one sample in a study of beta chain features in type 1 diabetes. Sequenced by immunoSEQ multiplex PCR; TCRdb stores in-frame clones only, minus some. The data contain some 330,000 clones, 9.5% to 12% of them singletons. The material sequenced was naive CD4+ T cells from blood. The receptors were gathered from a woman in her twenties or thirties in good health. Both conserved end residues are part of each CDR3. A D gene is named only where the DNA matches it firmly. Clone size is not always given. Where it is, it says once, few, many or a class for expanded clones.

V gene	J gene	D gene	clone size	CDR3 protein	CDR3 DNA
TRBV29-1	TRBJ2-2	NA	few	CSAGHTNTGELFF	TGCAGCGCGGGACACACCAACACCGGGGAGCTGTTTTTT
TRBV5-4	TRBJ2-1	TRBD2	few	CASSSGLEVGEQFF	TGTGCCAGCAGCTCGGGACTAGAGGTCGGTGAGCAGTTCTTC
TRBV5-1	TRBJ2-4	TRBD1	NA	CASSHGDRGNIQYF	TGCGCCAGCAGTCACGGTGACAGGGGCAACATTCAGTACTTC
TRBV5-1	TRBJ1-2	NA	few	CASSLATGGETNYGYTF	TGCGCCAGCAGCTTGGCCACCGGTGGGGAGACGAACTATGGCTACACCTTC
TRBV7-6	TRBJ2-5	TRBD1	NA	CASSLVVVQGEETQYF	TGTGCCAGCAGCTTAGTGGTGGTGCAGGGGGAAGAGACCCAGTACTTC
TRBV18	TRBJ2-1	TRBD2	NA	CASSSGTTNNEQFF	TGTGCCAGCTCATCCGGGACTACCAACAATGAGCAGTTCTTC
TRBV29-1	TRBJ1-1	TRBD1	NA	CSGRDSYTEAFF	TGCAGCGGGCGGGACAGTTACACTGAAGCTTTCTTT
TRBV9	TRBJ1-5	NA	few	CASSSHGGYQPQHF	TGTGCCAGCAGCTCCCATGGAGGTTATCAGCCCCAGCATTTT
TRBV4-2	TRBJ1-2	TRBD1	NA	CASSQPKAGTGTNYGYTF	TGTGCCAGCAGCCAACCCAAAGCCGGGACAGGGACTAACTATGGCTACACCTTC
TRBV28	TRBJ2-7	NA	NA	CASSFSDTTSYEQYF	TGTGCCAGCAGTTTTAGCGACACAACCTCCTACGAGCAGTACTTC
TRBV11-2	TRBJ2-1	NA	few	CASSFTGAQNNEQFF	TGTGCCAGCAGCTTTACGGGAGCCCAAAACAATGAGCAGTTCTTC
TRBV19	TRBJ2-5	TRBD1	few	CASSIRDRGQETQYF	TGTGCCAGTAGTATCCGGGACAGGGGACAAGAGACCCAGTACTTC
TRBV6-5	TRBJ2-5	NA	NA	CASGDHQETQYF	TGTGCCAGCGGAGACCACCAAGAGACCCAGTACTTC
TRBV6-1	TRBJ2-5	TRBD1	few	CAMSGQGAWETQYF	TGTGCCATGTCGGGACAGGGGGCTTGGGAGACCCAGTACTTC
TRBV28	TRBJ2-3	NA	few	CASSVASDTQYF	TGTGCCAGCAGTGTAGCGTCGGATACGCAGTATTTT
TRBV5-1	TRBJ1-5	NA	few	CASSRTGGNQPQHF	TGCGCCAGCAGCCGCACGGGGGGCAATCAGCCCCAGCATTTT
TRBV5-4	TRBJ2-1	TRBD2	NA	CASSVAGYNEQFF	TGTGCCAGCAGCGTAGCGGGTTACAATGAGCAGTTCTTC
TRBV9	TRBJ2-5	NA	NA	CASSVGAGGEETQYF	TGTGCCAGCAGCGTAGGGGCTGGGGGCGAAGAGACCCAGTACTTC
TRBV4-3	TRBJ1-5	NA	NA	CASSQTEIQNQPQHF	TGCGCCAGCAGCCAGACTGAAATCCAGAATCAGCCCCAGCATTTT
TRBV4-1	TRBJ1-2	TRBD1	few	CASRRGQDYGYTF	TGCGCCAGCAGACGGGGACAGGACTATGGCTACACCTTC
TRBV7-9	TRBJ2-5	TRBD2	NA	CASSVRTGTSGQETQYF	TGTGCCAGCAGCGTGCGAACCGGGACTAGCGGCCAAGAGACCCAGTACTTC
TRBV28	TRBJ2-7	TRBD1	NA	CASSLGGTGGHEQYF	TGTGCCAGCAGTTTGGGGGGTACAGGGGGTCACGAGCAGTACTTC
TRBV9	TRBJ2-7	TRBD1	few	CASSVDGTVYEQYF	TGTGCCAGCAGCGTAGATGGGACAGTCTACGAGCAGTACTTC
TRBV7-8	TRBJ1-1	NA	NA	CASSFSVRATEAFF	TGTGCCAGCAGCTTCTCAGTCAGGGCCACTGAAGCTTTCTTT
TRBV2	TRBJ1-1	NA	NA	CASTLRTVNTEAFF	TGTGCCAGCACGTTACGGACAGTGAACACTGAAGCTTTCTTT
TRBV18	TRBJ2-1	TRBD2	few	CASSPPSGSHNEQFF	TGTGCCAGCTCACCACCGAGCGGGAGCCACAATGAGCAGTTCTTC
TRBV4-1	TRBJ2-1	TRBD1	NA	CASSRSGQSSYNEQFF	TGCGCCAGCAGCCGATCGGGACAGAGCTCCTACAATGAGCAGTTCTTC
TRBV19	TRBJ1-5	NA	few	CASKRAARNQPQHF	TGTGCCAGTAAGCGGGCGGCGCGCAATCAGCCCCAGCATTTT
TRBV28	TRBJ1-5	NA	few	CASRSGYDNQPQHF	TGTGCCAGCAGATCGGGTTATGACAATCAGCCCCAGCATTTT
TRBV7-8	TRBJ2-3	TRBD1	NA	CASSNGGQGDSTDTQYF	TGTGCCAGCAGCAACGGGGGACAGGGGGATAGCACAGATACGCAGTATTTT
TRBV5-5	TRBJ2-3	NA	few	CASSRDRDTQYF	TGTGCCAGCTCCCGAGACAGGGATACGCAGTATTTT
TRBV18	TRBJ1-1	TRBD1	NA	CASTPGTENTEAFF	TGTGCCAGCACGCCCGGGACAGAAAACACTGAAGCTTTCTTT
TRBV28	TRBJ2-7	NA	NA	CASRQGSYEQYF	TGTGCCAGCCGGCAGGGGAGCTACGAGCAGTACTTC
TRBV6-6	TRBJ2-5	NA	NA	CASSSRQETQYF	TGTGCCAGCAGTTCGAGGCAAGAGACCCAGTACTTC
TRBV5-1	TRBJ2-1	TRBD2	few	CASSLVLAGVDEQFF	TGCGCCAGCAGCTTGGTATTGGCGGGAGTGGATGAGCAGTTCTTC
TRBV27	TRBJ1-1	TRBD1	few	CASRDRGMNTEAFF	TGTGCCAGCAGGGACAGGGGAATGAACACTGAAGCTTTCTTT
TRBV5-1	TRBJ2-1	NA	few	CASSLAYSDNSEQFF	TGCGCCAGCAGCTTGGCATACTCGGACAACAGTGAGCAGTTCTTC
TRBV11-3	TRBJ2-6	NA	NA	CASSLGGSGANVLTF	TGTGCCAGCAGCTTAGGAGGGTCTGGGGCCAACGTCCTGACTTTC
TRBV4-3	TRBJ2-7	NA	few	CASSQREAQLGGNEQYF	TGCGCCAGCAGCCAGCGAGAGGCCCAGCTAGGGGGAAACGAGCAGTACTTC
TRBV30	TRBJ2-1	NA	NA	CAWSVYGVSYNEQFF	TGTGCCTGGAGTGTATACGGGGTCTCCTACAATGAGCAGTTCTTC
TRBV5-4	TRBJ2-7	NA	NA	CASSLISSFEQYF	TGTGCCAGCAGCTTGATTAGCAGCTTCGAGCAGTACTTC
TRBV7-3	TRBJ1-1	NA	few	CASSPGQSNTEAFF	TGTGCCAGCAGCCCAGGACAATCGAACACTGAAGCTTTCTTT
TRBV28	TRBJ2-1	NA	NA	CASRSAGGNYNEQFF	TGTGCCAGCAGGAGTGCCGGAGGGAACTACAATGAGCAGTTCTTC
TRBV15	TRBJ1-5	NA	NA	CATSRAQGQPQHF	TGTGCCACCAGCAGAGCGCAGGGTCAGCCCCAGCATTTT
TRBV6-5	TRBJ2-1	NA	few	CASSVRSVPYNEQFF	TGTGCCAGCAGTGTGAGAAGCGTCCCCTACAATGAGCAGTTCTTC
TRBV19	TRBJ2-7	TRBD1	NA	CASSISGTGHYEQYF	TGTGCCAGTAGTATTTCCGGGACAGGGCACTACGAGCAGTACTTC
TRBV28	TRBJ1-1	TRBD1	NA	CASSLYGTGRTEAFF	TGTGCCAGCAGTTTATACGGGACAGGGAGGACTGAAGCTTTCTTT
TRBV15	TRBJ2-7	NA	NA	CATSRWGGREQYF	TGTGCCACCAGCAGATGGGGGGGGCGCGAGCAGTACTTC
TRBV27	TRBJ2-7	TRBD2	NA	CASSLKMNSGRKLYEQYF	TGTGCCAGCAGTTTAAAGATGAATAGCGGGAGAAAACTATACGAGCAGTACTTC
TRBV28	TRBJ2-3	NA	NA	CASNGGAADTQYF	TGTGCCAGCAATGGGGGGGCGGCAGATACGCAGTATTTT
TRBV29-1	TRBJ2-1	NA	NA	CSAANSWTYNEQFF	TGCAGCGCCGCGAACAGTTGGACCTACAATGAGCAGTTCTTC
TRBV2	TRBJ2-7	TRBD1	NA	CASSATGGTYEQYF	TGTGCCAGCAGTGCTACAGGGGGGACCTACGAGCAGTACTTC
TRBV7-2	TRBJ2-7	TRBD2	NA	CASSFTSGSSYEQYF	TGTGCCAGCAGCTTTACTAGCGGGAGTTCCTACGAGCAGTACTTC
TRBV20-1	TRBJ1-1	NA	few	CSAKRGVEAFF	TGCAGTGCTAAGAGAGGAGTTGAAGCTTTCTTT
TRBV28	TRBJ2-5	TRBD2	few	CASSLTSGRGWGETQYF	TGTGCCAGCAGCCTTACTAGCGGGAGAGGGTGGGGAGAGACCCAGTACTTC
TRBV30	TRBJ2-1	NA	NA	CAWSVPGTSNNEQFF	TGTGCCTGGAGTGTACCGGGGACTTCGAACAATGAGCAGTTCTTC
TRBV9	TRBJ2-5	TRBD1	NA	CASSLRDRSQETQYF	TGTGCCAGCAGCCTTCGGGACAGATCCCAAGAGACCCAGTACTTC
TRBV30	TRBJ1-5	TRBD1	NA	CAWSAGQANQPQHF	TGTGCCTGGAGTGCCGGACAGGCCAATCAGCCCCAGCATTTT
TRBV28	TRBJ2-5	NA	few	CASRAGGTETQYF	TGTGCCAGCAGGGCAGGGGGGACAGAGACCCAGTACTTC